This T cell receptor (beta chain) was recorded in a study of T cell changes during pregnancy in multiple sclerosis. Libraries were prepared by immunoSEQ multiplex PCR; TCRdb keeps only in-frame clonotypes and omits some of them. The table has over 45,000 clones, about 92% seen once. This material consisted of CD4+ T cells from peripheral blood mononuclear cells, taken in the second trimester of pregnancy. This receptor was obtained from a female donor in good health, enrolled as a control in a pregnancy study.

This CDR3 reads CASSRTGGVTPGYF. The CDR3 DNA sequence: TGTGCCAGCAGCAGAACAGGGGGGGTCACCCCGGGGTATTTT. The chain employs TRBV9 and TRBJ2-3; D is perhaps TRBD1 (8 bases). Looked up from germline, CDR1 is SGDLS and CDR2 is YYNGEE. The CDR3 length is 14 residues. Trimming took off 4 bases at V and 14 bases at J, with 23 bases between the two ends. Full variable domain (rest looked up from reference TRBV9 and TRBJ2-3): DSGVTQTPKHLITATGQRVTLRCSPRSGDLSVYWYQQSLDQGLQFLIQYYNGEERAKGNILERFSAQQFPDLHSELNLSSLELGDSALYFCASSRTGGVTPGYFGPGTRLTVL.